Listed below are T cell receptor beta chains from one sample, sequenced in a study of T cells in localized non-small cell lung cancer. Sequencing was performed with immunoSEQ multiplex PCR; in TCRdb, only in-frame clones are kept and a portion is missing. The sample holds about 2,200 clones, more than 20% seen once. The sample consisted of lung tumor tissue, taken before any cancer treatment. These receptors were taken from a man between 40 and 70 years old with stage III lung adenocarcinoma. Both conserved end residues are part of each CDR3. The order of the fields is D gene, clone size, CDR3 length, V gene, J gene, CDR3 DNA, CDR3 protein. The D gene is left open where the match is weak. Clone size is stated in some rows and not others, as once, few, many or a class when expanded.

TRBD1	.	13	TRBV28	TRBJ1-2	TGTGCCAGCAGCTCGGGACAGGTCTATGGCTACACCTTC	CASSSGQVYGYTF
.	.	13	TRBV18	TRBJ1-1	TGTGCCAGCTCACTAGACATGGACACTGAAGCTTTCTTT	CASSLDMDTEAFF
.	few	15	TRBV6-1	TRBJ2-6	TGTGCCAGCAGTGAAGGCAGCTCTGGGGCCAACGTCCTGACTTTC	CASSEGSSGANVLTF
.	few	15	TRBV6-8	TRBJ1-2	TGTGCCAGCAGTTCGTTTGGGGGCAGTAACTATGGCTACACCTTC	CASSSFGGSNYGYTF
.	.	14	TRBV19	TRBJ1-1	TGTGCCAGTAGTGTAGATCCAGGGAACACTGAAGCTTTCTTT	CASSVDPGNTEAFF
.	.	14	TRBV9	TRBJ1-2	TGTGCCAGCAGCGTAGGTGTGGCTAACTATGGCTACACCTTC	CASSVGVANYGYTF
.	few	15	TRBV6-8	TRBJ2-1	TGTGCCAGCAGTGAGCTGACTGGCTCCTACAATGAGCAGTTCTTC	CASSELTGSYNEQFF
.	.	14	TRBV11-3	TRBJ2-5	TGTGCCAGCAGCCCAAGCGGGTTTGTCGAGACCCAGTACTTC	CASSPSGFVETQYF
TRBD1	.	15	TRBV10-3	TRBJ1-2	TGTGCCATCAGTGAGTCAAGGGGGCGAGACTATGGCTACACCTTC	CAISESRGRDYGYTF
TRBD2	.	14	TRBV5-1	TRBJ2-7	TGCGCCAGCAGAGTGGTAGCGGGGGCCTACGAGCAGTACTTC	CASRVVAGAYEQYF
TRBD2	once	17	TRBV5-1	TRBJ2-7	TGCGCCAGCAGCTTGGGGACTAGCGGGAGGGTCTTCTACGAGCAGTACTTC	CASSLGTSGRVFYEQYF
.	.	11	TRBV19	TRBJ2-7	TGTGCCAGTAGACAGGGATACGAGCAGTACTTC	CASRQGYEQYF
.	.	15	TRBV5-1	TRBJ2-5	TGCGCCAGCAGCTTGTCCAGTCTCGCTCAAGAGACCCAGTACTTC	CASSLSSLAQETQYF